What follows are 4 T cell receptor beta chains derived from one specimen sequenced in a study of cytomegalovirus exposure and HLA in healthy donors. With 60 Vbeta and 13 Jbeta primers, the PCR was carried out. The repertoire was sequenced with immunoSEQ multiplex PCR; TCRdb's copy has only in-frame clones and lacks some. This repertoire includes about 58,000 clones. The sample comprised PBMCs. The source is a woman aged 18-29 years in good health and CMV-seronegative.

The chain couples TRBV4-1 to TRBJ2-3; possible D gene TRBD1, 6 bases. V gave up 1 base and J gave up 1 base, with 12 bases separating them. This CDR3 is built from 16 residues. Looked up from germline, CDR1 is MGHRA and CDR2 is YSYEKL. CDR3 sequence reads: CASSQGRGSRTDTQYF. The CDR3 DNA reads TGCGCCAGCAGCCAAGGAAGGGGGTCCCGCACAGATACGCAGTATTTT.

The rearrangement links TRBV18 to TRBJ2-5, with 13 bases fitting TRBD2. The length of the CDR3 is 18 residues. Germline trimming cut 0 bases from V and 4 bases from J; bases unmatched to any gene: 8. CDR1 and CDR2 from the germline V gene are KGHSH and LQKENI. CDR3 coding DNA: TGTGCCAGCTCACCACCCGGGACTAGCGGGGTCAGGGGAGAGACCCAGTACTTC. As protein: CASSPPGTSGVRGETQYF. Together with reference TRBV18 and TRBJ2-5, the CDR3 gives the full variable domain: NAGVMQNPRHLVRRRGQEARLRCSPMKGHSHVYWYRQLPEEGLKFMVYLQKENIIDESGMPKERFSAEFPKEGPSILRIQQVVRGDSAAYFCASSPPGTSGVRGETQYFGPGTRLLVL.

J is TRBJ2-3 and V is TRBV7-9; weak D call: TRBD1 (6 bases). The CDR3 is 14 amino acids. Germline assignment: CDR1 SEHNR and CDR2 FQNEAQ (reference sequence). Trimming left V 3 bases short and J 3 bases short, with 10 bases between. For the CDR3, the DNA is TGTGCCAGCAGCTTGGGGCAGGGGACAGATACGCAGTATTTT. Its protein is CASSLGQGTDTQYF.

The chain employs TRBV6-1 and TRBJ2-7; D may be TRBD2 (7 bases). The germline gives CDR1 MNHNS, CDR2 SASEGT. Trimming removed 5 bases at V and 1 base at J, with 15 bases between. The CDR3 sequence is 15 residues long. The CDR3: CASSTQGGASYEQYF. CDR3 DNA sequence: TGTGCCAGCAGTACCCAAGGGGGGGCGTCCTACGAGCAGTACTTC.